Listed here are 8 T cell receptor beta chains from one sample, sequenced in a study of T cell responses to AZD1222 COVID-19 vaccine. Some clones are missing from TCRdb's copy, which holds only in-frame ones; the method was immunoSEQ multiplex PCR. The sample comprises approximately 180,000 clones, around 89% of which are singletons, and about 6% rests with the top ten. The source material was peripheral blood, sampled on day 0 of AZD1222 vaccination. The receptors were sampled from an adult in good health.

J is TRBJ1-2 and V is TRBV7-9, with D tentatively TRBD1 (5 bases). This CDR3 has 15 amino acids. Looked up from germline, CDR1 is SEHNR and CDR2 is FQNEAQ (reference sequence). V lost 5 bases, J lost 4 bases, and 17 bases lay in between. The CDR3 region is CASSTTVGVFYGYTF. CDR3 nucleotide sequence: TGTGCCAGCAGCACGACCGTAGGGGTTTTCTATGGCTACACCTTC.

The V and J genes are TRBV24-1 and TRBJ1-1, with D uncertain. The CDR3 runs 15 residues. CDR1 is KGHDR and CDR2 is SFDVKD in the germline V gene. The V and J ends lost 4 bases and 1 base respectively, with 12 bases between them. The CDR3 here is CATSDTRTGNTEAFF. The CDR3 coding sequence is TGTGCCACCAGTGACACCCGGACGGGGAACACTGAAGCTTTCTTT.

The chain combines TRBV6-6 with TRBJ2-7; perhaps TRBD1 as D (5 bases). In germline, CDR1 is MNHNY, CDR2 SVGAGI (reference sequence). The CDR3 contains 13 residues. The V gene lost 6 bases and the J gene lost 2 bases, with 11 bases spanning the gap. The CDR3 region is CASRQQEPYEQYF. The CDR3, as DNA: TGTGCCAGCAGACAACAGGAGCCCTACGAGCAGTACTTC.

The J gene is TRBJ2-3, the V gene TRBV18; D is perhaps TRBD1 (6 bases). This CDR3 spans 15 amino acids. Germline V gene lookup returns CDR1 KGHSH and CDR2 LQKENI. Trimming left V 2 bases short and J 4 bases short, with 13 bases between. In nucleotides, the CDR3 is TGTGCCAGCTCACCAGCTCGCCCAGGGGCAGATACGCAGTATTTT. This gives the protein CASSPARPGADTQYF.

In regard to this clone: This sample includes further DNA sequences coding for the same CDR3. V and J are TRBV28 and TRBJ1-2; D gene unclear. V lost 5 bases and J lost 5, with 9 bases in between. Germline lookup yields CDR1 MDHEN and CDR2 SYDVKM. CDR3 length equals 12 residues. CDR3 nucleotides: TGTGCCAGCAGTCTCGAGGGATATGGCTACACCTTC. Translating gives CASSLEGYGYTF.

This chain joins TRBV3-1 (or the pseudogene TRBV3-2) and TRBJ2-1; 7 bases map to TRBD2. The junction had 7 bases not matched to a gene; V was cut back by 4 bases and J by 1 base. The CDR3 contains 16 residues. Germline CDR1 reads LGHDT; CDR2 reads YNNKEL (reference sequence). The CDR3 region is CASSPAAGSSYNEQFF. CDR3 sequence (DNA): TGTGCCAGCAGCCCGGCAGCGGGGAGTTCCTACAATGAGCAGTTCTTC.

The rearrangement links TRBV28 to TRBJ1-6, with D maybe TRBD1 (5 bases). The germline CDR1 and CDR2 sequences are MDHEN and SYDVKM. This CDR3 is 14 amino acids long. Trimming pared 4 bases from V and 10 bases from J, leaving 14 bases between. This chain's CDR3 is CASSSPGEGSPLHF. CDR3 sequence (DNA): TGTGCCAGCAGTTCCCCGGGGGAAGGATCACCCCTCCACTTT.

The chain couples TRBV3-1 (or the pseudogene TRBV3-2) to TRBJ2-5; weak D call: TRBD2 (5 bases). V lost 8 bases to trimming and J lost 5 bases, with 15 bases between them. The CDR3 length is 13 residues. Germline CDR1 reads LGHDT; CDR2 reads YNNKEL (reference sequence). As DNA, the CDR3 is TGTGCCAGCGCCCGCGCGGGTGGGGAGACCCAGTACTTC. Amino acid sequence: CASARAGGETQYF.